Given below is one T cell receptor beta chain in context. The specificity of this receptor is unknown. Base-call qualities are not available, and no considerably larger clone is one nucleotide away. Each collaborating institution followed its own protocols to collect whole blood in K2EDTA tubes. For TCRbeta analysis, collaborators shipped samples in one of three forms: frozen whole blood, isolated PBMCs, or DNA extracted from either of those sample types. TCRbeta CDR3 regions were amplified from genomic DNA using the immunoSEQ Assay, a bias-controlled multiplex PCR. On the study's bioinformatics: Nucleated cell counts per sample were estimated from amplification of reference gene primers within the assay. Sequence reads were collapsed and filtered to measure the absolute abundance of every unique TCRbeta CDR3 rearrangement. For each sample, productive Simpson clonality was calculated by taking the square root of Simpson's diversity index across productive rearrangements. The clones in this table, taken by TCRdb from immuneACCESS, are in-frame only. Not every clone is retained; where verified, under half of the shortfall comes from an unresolved V gene, and the cause of the rest is unknown. The V and J calls and clone size were taken over from that table, and D and trimming were inferred from the DNA. This sample holds about 130,000 clones; approximately 80% were observed only once. The top ten constitute 12% of the sample.

The sample is drawn from a study of blood T cell repertoires in COVID-19 (dated by TCRdb to 2018 to 2021). Looking at the study overall: Collaborator samples came from the United States, Italy and Spain and covered acute and convalescent phases of COVID-19. Where available, HLA class I and class II types were obtained from metadata supplied by the sample provider rather than from assay-based typing. The repertoires were released in a freely available public database meant as a resource for research on the immune response to SARS-CoV-2. A de-identified subject ID, COVID-19 status, age in years and sex were almost always included in the sample metadata. The prospective study material was composed of cDNA or gDNA derived from T cells, B-cell-depleted T cells, or PBMCs. Samples came from the ongoing ImmuneRACE study (first 160 participants) plus 1,254 subjects from 6 global collaborators. Subjects who had been exposed to COVID-19, were actively infected with it, or had recovered from it provided the deeply sampled blood TCRbeta repertoires that made up the dataset.

V is reduced by 4 bases and J by 4 bases, leaving a spacing of 14 bases between them. The germline V gene specifies SGHRS as CDR1 and YFSETQ as CDR2. The CDR3 has 14 amino acids, counting the end cysteine and phenylalanine. The entry retains the CDR3 DNA only, 42 bases that are in frame from base 1. The investigation overall reported the following: The amount of clinical and demographic metadata varied by source and participant and was provided uncurated.

Sequencing was carried out using peripheral blood. The TCR was taken from a woman aged 55-69 years with acute or convalescent COVID-19. The chain employs TRBV5-1 and TRBJ1-2, with a tentative D gene TRBD1 over 6 matching bases. The nucleotide sequence reads as follows: TGCGCCAGCAGCCAACAGGGTGCCGGCTATGGCTACACCTTC. It translates to CASSQQGAGYGYTF.